This passage covers 25 T cell receptor beta chains from one sample sequenced in a study of control samples from healthy donors and cancer patients. Repertoires were generated with immunoSEQ multiplex PCR, while TCRdb's copy carries only in-frame clones and drops some. The sample carries 150,000 to 200,000 clones, under 95% recorded once. The source material was blood. Receptors were obtained from a woman between 18 and 29 years old in good health.

The V and J genes are TRBV4-1 and TRBJ2-3; no reliable D call. CDR1 and CDR2 (germline): MGHRA, YSYEKL. The CDR3 is 14 residues long. The V gene lost 2 bases and the J gene lost 2 bases, with 8 bases spanning the gap. DNA of the CDR3: TGCGCCAGCAGCCAACCTGGAGTCACAGATACGCAGTATTTT. Translation gives CASSQPGVTDTQYF.

This clone was found once. This chain links TRBV14 with TRBJ2-1; 11 bases line up with TRBD2. This CDR3 spans 17 amino acids. V lost 1 base and J lost 6; bases outside the gene matches: 8. The germline gives CDR1 SGHDN, CDR2 FVKESK. This CDR3 is CASSQGSLAGGPNEQFF. The CDR3 coding sequence is TGTGCCAGCAGCCAAGGTTCTCTAGCGGGAGGTCCCAATGAGCAGTTCTTC. The whole variable domain, filled in from reference TRBV14 and TRBJ2-1, reads EAGVTQFPSHSVIEKGQTVTLRCDPISGHDNLYWYRRVMGKEIKFLLHFVKESKQDESGMPNNRFLAERTGGTYSTLKVQPAELEDSGVYFCASSQGSLAGGPNEQFFGPGTRLTVL.

The chain carries TRBV5-4 and TRBJ2-7; the D is unclear. The ends were cut back, 1 base at V and 5 bases at J, with 10 bases in the middle. There are 13 residues in the CDR3. Germline CDR1 reads SGHNT; CDR2 reads YYREEE (reference sequence). The CDR3 region is CASSLIKLDEQYF. The CDR3 nucleotides are TGTGCCAGCAGCTTGATTAAGTTGGACGAGCAGTACTTC.

The chain combines TRBV7-9 with TRBJ2-7; 7 positions agree with TRBD1. The CDR3 sequence is 15 residues long. With 2 bases clipped from V and 4 bases from J, the junction kept 8 bases outside the gene matches. CDR1 is SEHNR and CDR2 is FQNEAQ in the germline V gene (reference sequence). The CDR3 region is CASSLSPGQAYEQYF. CDR3 DNA sequence: TGTGCCAGCAGCTTATCCCCTGGACAGGCTTACGAGCAGTACTTC.

The rearrangement joins TRBV20-1 to TRBJ2-3; no firm D call. The CDR3 is 11 residues long. V gave up 4 bases and J gave up 3 bases, with 5 bases separating them. Germline lookup yields CDR1 DFQATT and CDR2 SNEGSKA (reference sequence). The CDR3 DNA sequence: TGCAGTGCTATACCTACAGATACGCAGTATTTT. Encoded protein: CSAIPTDTQYF.

This rearrangement joins TRBV29-1 to TRBJ1-1; D is uncertain. CDR1 is SQVTM and CDR2 is ANQGSEA in the germline V gene. The CDR3 consists of 11 residues. V gave up 3 bases and J gave up 6 bases, with 8 bases separating them. Here the CDR3 reads CSVDSGAEAFF. The CDR3 DNA sequence: TGCAGCGTTGACAGTGGGGCTGAAGCTTTCTTT.

Only a few counts were recorded for this clone. The chain carries TRBV2 and TRBJ1-3; 8 nucleotides align to TRBD1. V was clipped by 5 bases and J by 3 bases; unmatched bases: 15. Germline values: CDR1 SNHLY, CDR2 FYNNEI. This CDR3 comprises 18 residues. The DNA of the CDR3 is TGTGCCAGCAGTAAACCCCCAGGGGGCGCCATTGATGGAAACACCATATATTTT. It is translated as CASSKPPGGAIDGNTIYF.

The chain is built from TRBV7-2 and TRBJ2-3; D might be TRBD2 (7 bases). Germline V lookup: CDR1 SGHTA, CDR2 FQGNSA. The CDR3 length is 15 residues. Trimming removed 0 bases from V and 1 base from J, with 8 bases in between. The chain's CDR3 is CASSLAGGRTDTQYF. CDR3 in DNA: TGTGCCAGCAGCTTAGCGGGGGGGCGCACAGATACGCAGTATTTT. The whole variable domain, remainder taken from reference TRBV7-2 and TRBJ2-3, is GAGVSQSPSNKVTEKGKDVELRCDPISGHTALYWYRQSLGQGLEFLIYFQGNSAPDKSGLPSDRFSAERTGGSVSTLTIQRTQQEDSAVYLCASSLAGGRTDTQYFGPGTRLTVL.

This chain connects TRBV28 to TRBJ1-1; D is undetermined. This CDR3 spans 13 amino acids. Germline-derived CDR1 and CDR2 are MDHEN and SYDVKM. V shed 5 bases and J shed 0 bases, with 7 bases lying between them. CDR3 coding DNA: TGTGCCAGCAGTGGGCGGGTGAACACTGAAGCTTTCTTT. It specifies CASSGRVNTEAFF.

In the case of this clone: The same CDR3 is also encoded by other DNA sequences in this sample. J is TRBJ2-4 and V is TRBV28, with 7 bases identical to TRBD1. This CDR3 is 15 amino acids long. Losses at the gene ends were 2 bases for V and 9 bases for J; bases not matched to a gene: 10. The germline gives CDR1 MDHEN, CDR2 SYDVKM. The CDR3 is CASSLVLGTVVIQYF. The CDR3 coding sequence is TGTGCCAGCAGTTTAGTGCTTGGGACAGTCGTCATTCAGTACTTC.

This chain joins TRBV28 and TRBJ2-7; D might be TRBD1 or TRBD2, each matching 5 bases. Deletions cut 6 bases from V and 2 bases from J, with 17 bases between. The germline V gene encodes CDR1 MDHEN and CDR2 SYDVKM. This CDR3 is 15 amino acids long. In DNA, the CDR3 is TGTGCCAGCAGGGCCCCCTTGGGACGGACCTACGAGCAGTACTTC. Residues: CASRAPLGRTYEQYF.

The genes are TRBV15 and TRBJ1-5; D not resolved. The V gene's germline CDR1 is LNHNV and CDR2 YYDKDF (reference sequence). V was trimmed by 0 bases and J by 2 bases, leaving 8 bases between them. The CDR3 loop spans 15 amino acids. CDR3 residues: CATSRDRFGNQPQHF. DNA of the CDR3: TGTGCCACCAGCAGAGACAGGTTTGGCAATCAGCCCCAGCATTTT. Drawing the rest from reference TRBV15 and TRBJ1-5, the complete variable domain is DAMVIQNPRYQVTQFGKPVTLSCSQTLNHNVMYWYQQKSSQAPKLLFHYYDKDFNNEADTPDNFQSRRPNTSFCFLDIRSPGLGDTAMYLCATSRDRFGNQPQHFGDGTRLSIL.

Written as DNA, the CDR3 is TGTGCCAGCAGCCAAAACCCCCCAGGGGCTCAGGGCTACACCTTC. Protein: CASSQNPPGAQGYTF. This chain connects TRBV14 to TRBJ1-2; D is perhaps TRBD1 (6 bases). CDR1 is SGHDN, CDR2 FVKESK, per germline. V was shortened by 2 bases and J by 8 bases, with 18 bases between the two germline ends. The CDR3 is made up of 15 amino acids. The full variable domain, in which reference TRBV14 and TRBJ1-2 provide the parts outside the CDR3, is EAGVTQFPSHSVIEKGQTVTLRCDPISGHDNLYWYRRVMGKEIKFLLHFVKESKQDESGMPNNRFLAERTGGTYSTLKVQPAELEDSGVYFCASSQNPPGAQGYTFGSGTRLTVV.

The J gene is TRBJ1-1, the V gene TRBV6-2 or TRBV6-3; TRBD1 aligns across 7 bases. Germline V gives CDR1 MNHEY, CDR2 SVGEGT. The ends lost 4 bases at V and 3 bases at J; junction bases unmatched: 14. The CDR3 runs to 17 residues. CDR3 region: CASSSTTGRGRDTEAFF. DNA for the CDR3: TGTGCCAGCAGTTCGACGACAGGGCGGGGTAGGGACACTGAAGCTTTCTTT.

As regards this clone: Other DNA sequences in the sample encode the same CDR3. This chain connects TRBV6-4 to TRBJ1-5; D is unclear. The CDR3 is made up of 13 amino acids. Per the germline V gene, CDR1 is MRHNA and CDR2 is SNTAGT. The germline V and J ends were trimmed by 6 bases and 5 bases, with 11 bases remaining between them. CDR3 DNA: TGTGCCAGCAGCGCATCAGGCGATCAGCCCCAGCATTTT. It translates to CASSASGDQPQHF.

A word on this clone: This may be a read error, as it is one base from a much larger clone. The chain couples TRBV5-4 to TRBJ2-5; D is undetermined. The V end lost 3 bases, the J end lost 1 base, and 1 base lay between the germline ends. The CDR3 runs to 11 residues. Germline CDR1 and CDR2: SGHNT and YYREEE (reference sequence). The CDR3 bases are TGTGCCAGCAGCTCCCAAGAGACCCAGTACTTC. Its protein is CASSSQETQYF.

The chain couples TRBV5-4 to TRBJ2-5; weak D call: TRBD2 (5 bases). Germline CDR1 reads SGHNT; CDR2 reads YYREEE (reference sequence). The CDR3 consists of 13 residues. Trimming left V 4 bases short and J 5 bases short, with 12 bases between. In nucleotides, the CDR3 is TGTGCCAGCAGCCCGGGGAATGGGGAGACCCAGTACTTC. Its translation: CASSPGNGETQYF. The full variable domain, rest sourced from reference TRBV5-4 and TRBJ2-5, is ETGVTQSPTHLIKTRGQQVTLRCSSQSGHNTVSWYQQALGQGPQFIFQYYREEENGRGNFPPRFSGLQFPNYSSELNVNALELDDSALYLCASSPGNGETQYFGPGTRLLVL.

The genes are TRBV21-1 and TRBJ2-7. TRBV21-1 is termed a pseudogene. The CDR3 covers 11 residues. Written as DNA, the CDR3 is TGTGCCAGCAGCAAAACCTACGAGCAGTACTTC. This gives the protein CASSKTYEQYF.

The gene calls are TRBV12-3 or TRBV12-4 and TRBJ2-1; possible D gene TRBD2, 5 bases. V shed 5 bases and J shed 12 bases, with 14 bases lying between them. This CDR3 is 12 amino acids long. The CDR3 loop reads CASSVQLEGQFF. The CDR3 DNA follows: TGTGCCAGCAGTGTCCAACTAGAGGGGCAGTTCTTC.

Remarks on this clone: At the DNA level, this CDR3 is encoded by other sequences in the same sample as well. The rearrangement links TRBV9 to TRBJ1-5; the D is unclear. Germline assignment: CDR1 SGDLS and CDR2 YYNGEE. The CDR3 has 15 amino acids. V was pared by 0 bases and J by 0 bases, with 7 bases between. As DNA, the CDR3 is TGTGCCAGCAGCGTAGCAGGCGGTAGCAATCAGCCCCAGCATTTT. Translation: CASSVAGGSNQPQHF.

The gene calls are TRBV7-9 and TRBJ2-2; D call uncertain. The ends were cut back, 3 bases at V and 7 bases at J, with 18 bases in the middle. CDR3 length equals 16 residues. Germline V gene lookup returns CDR1 SEHNR and CDR2 FQNEAQ (reference sequence). The DNA of the CDR3 is TGTGCCAGCAGCTTTTCTCCGCATCTAAGTGGCGGGGAGCTGTTTTTT. Its translation: CASSFSPHLSGGELFF. Looking up the rest from reference TRBV7-9 and TRBJ2-2 gives the full variable domain: DTGVSQNPRHKITKRGQNVTFRCDPISEHNRLYWYRQTLGQGPEFLTYFQNEAQLEKSRLLSDRFSAERPKGSFSTLEIQRTEQGDSAMYLCASSFSPHLSGGELFFGEGSRLTVL.

This sequence joins TRBV19 and TRBJ1-5, with 8 bases fitting TRBD1. The V gene end was trimmed by 7 bases and the J gene end by 4 bases; junction bases not matched to a gene: 9. The germline V gene encodes CDR1 LNHDA and CDR2 SQIVND (reference sequence). The CDR3 sequence is 15 residues long. The CDR3 spells CASTLQGEGNQPQHF. CDR3 coding DNA: TGTGCCAGTACCTTACAGGGGGAGGGTAATCAGCCCCAGCATTTT.

The chain has TRBV5-1 and TRBJ2-2; D is undetermined. Germline values: CDR1 SGHRS, CDR2 YFSETQ. The V and J ends lost 4 bases and 0 bases respectively, with 7 bases between them. The CDR3 runs to 14 residues. The CDR3 region has the DNA TGCGCCAGCAGCACTACAACGAACACCGGGGAGCTGTTTTTT. Amino acids: CASSTTTNTGELFF.

The chain uses TRBV6-5 and TRBJ1-3, with 9 positions matching TRBD1. The CDR3 is made up of 15 amino acids. Germline CDR1 MNHEY, CDR2 SVGAGI. With 6 bases clipped from V and 0 bases from J, the junction kept 3 bases outside the gene matches. CDR3 loop: CASSPQGASGNTIYF. In nucleotides, the CDR3 is TGTGCCAGCAGCCCACAGGGGGCCTCTGGAAACACCATATATTTT.

The chain employs TRBV10-1 and TRBJ1-2, with D uncertain. The CDR3 is made up of 11 amino acids. V was trimmed by 2 bases and J by 13 bases, leaving 11 bases between them. Per the germline V gene, CDR1 is WNHNN and CDR2 is SYGVQD (reference sequence). CDR3 DNA: TGCGCCAGCAGTGAGATATCGGCCGGCACCTTC. Translated, it gives CASSEISAGTF.